The next 29 T cell receptor beta chains were all read from a single sample in a study of cytomegalovirus exposure and HLA in healthy donors. Primers: 60 Vbeta forward and 13 Jbeta reverse. Generated by immunoSEQ multiplex PCR, the TCRdb table keeps only in-frame clones and is missing some. Of roughly 200,000 clones in the sample, 65% to 85% were seen once. The sample taken for sequencing was PBMCs. These receptors all come from a man in his forties or fifties in good health and CMV-seronegative.

The genes are TRBV5-5 and TRBJ2-1, with D tentatively TRBD1 (5 bases). In germline, CDR1 is SGHKS, CDR2 YYEKEE (reference sequence). V shed 5 bases and J shed 11 bases, with 14 bases lying between them. This CDR3 has 12 residues. In DNA, the CDR3 is TGTGCCAGCAGACCGGACACAGGAAAGCAGTTCTTC. This sequence encodes CASRPDTGKQFF. Full variable domain (remainder filled in from reference TRBV5-5 and TRBJ2-1): DAGVTQSPTHLIKTRGQQVTLRCSPISGHKSVSWYQQVLGQGPQFIFQYYEKEERGRGNFPDRFSARQFPNYSSELNVNALLLGDSALYLCASRPDTGKQFFGPGTRLTVL.

This clone was picked up one time. The rearrangement links TRBV28 to TRBJ2-6; no firm D call. The CDR3 spans 13 residues. The V gene lost 7 bases and the J gene lost 4 bases, with 8 bases spanning the gap. In germline, CDR1 is MDHEN, CDR2 SYDVKM. The CDR3 nucleotides are TGTGCCAGCATCGGTGTCGGGGCCAACGTCCTGACTTTC. As protein: CASIGVGANVLTF.

The V gene is TRBV15, the J gene TRBJ2-7; possibly TRBD1 for D (5 bases). The CDR3 runs to 16 residues. CDR1 and CDR2 (germline): LNHNV, YYDKDF (reference sequence). V was trimmed by 0 bases and J by 5 bases, leaving 17 bases between them. CDR3 bases: TGTGCCACCAGCAGAGATGGCTCCAGGGCAAGCCACGAGCAGTACTTC. This codes for CATSRDGSRASHEQYF.

CDR3 region: CASSGTAQETQYF. The DNA of the CDR3 is TGCGCCAGCAGTGGGACAGCGCAAGAGACCCAGTACTTC. V and J are TRBV5-1 and TRBJ2-5; TRBD1 agrees at 7 bases. Trimming removed 5 bases from V and 2 bases from J; junction bases left unmatched: 3. CDR3 length: 13 amino acids. Germline V gene lookup returns CDR1 SGHRS and CDR2 YFSETQ.

This clone has more than one count but fewer than ten. The chain combines TRBV27 with TRBJ1-5; D might be TRBD1 (6 bases). V lost 6 bases to trimming and J lost 3 bases, with 18 bases between them. The germline gives CDR1 MNHEY, CDR2 SMNVEV (reference sequence). CDR3 length equals 16 residues. The CDR3 nucleotides are TGTGCCAGCAGCTTGGTGGCGACAGGTACCAATCAGCCCCAGCATTTT. Translating gives CASSLVATGTNQPQHF.

The chain recombines TRBV30 with TRBJ1-4; TRBD1 aligns across 8 bases. CDR3 length: 13 amino acids. Germline-derived CDR1 and CDR2 are GTSNPN and SVGIG (reference sequence). The junction had 5 bases not matched to a gene; V was cut back by 1 base and J by 10 bases. The CDR3 DNA sequence: TGTGCCTGGAGTGGCCGGGACAGGCGAAAACTGTTTTTT. The encoded protein is CAWSGRDRRKLFF.

The V gene is TRBV7-3, the J gene TRBJ2-2; D is possibly TRBD1 (6 bases). The length of the CDR3 is 14 residues. With 6 bases removed from V and 7 bases from J, the gap between germline ends came to 15 bases. In germline, CDR1 is SGHTA, CDR2 FQGTGA. The CDR3 is CASRFTGSDGELFF. The CDR3 region has the DNA TGTGCCAGCAGGTTTACAGGGTCGGACGGGGAGCTGTTTTTT.

This clone was detected only a few times. The V and J genes are TRBV9 and TRBJ2-5; D is unclear. V shed 0 bases and J shed 5 bases, with 17 bases lying between them. The CDR3 has 16 residues. CDR1 SGDLS and CDR2 YYNGEE come from the germline V gene. This chain's CDR3 is CASSVGVTNSWETQYF. As DNA, the CDR3 is TGTGCCAGCAGCGTAGGTGTAACAAACAGCTGGGAGACCCAGTACTTC.

The chain uses TRBV5-4 and TRBJ2-7; 7 bases map to TRBD2. Germline trimming cut 3 bases from V and 5 bases from J; bases unmatched to any gene: 8. Germline loops: CDR1 SGHNT, CDR2 YYREEE (reference sequence). CDR3 length: 14 amino acids. CDR3 loop: CASSWGGRADEQYF. CDR3 in DNA: TGTGCCAGCAGCTGGGGCGGGAGAGCGGACGAGCAGTACTTC.

V is TRBV6-5 and J is TRBJ2-7; 13 positions agree with TRBD2. Germline CDR1 MNHEY, CDR2 SVGAGI. CDR3 length: 15 amino acids. Trimming removed 5 bases from V and 1 base from J; junction bases left unmatched: 2. The CDR3 reads CASSGGLAGSYEQYF. The DNA for the CDR3 is TGTGCCAGCAGTGGGGGACTAGCGGGATCCTACGAGCAGTACTTC.

The J gene is TRBJ2-1, the V gene TRBV5-1; 16 bases are a match to TRBD2. The CDR3 sequence is 20 residues long. Germline V gives CDR1 SGHRS, CDR2 YFSETQ. The ends lost 2 bases at V and 2 bases at J; junction bases unmatched: 10. The CDR3 sequence: CASSLGRGLAGGLAYNEQFF. The CDR3 nucleotides are TGCGCCAGCAGCTTAGGGAGGGGACTAGCGGGAGGGCTGGCCTACAATGAGCAGTTCTTC.

The V call is TRBV5-4, the J call TRBJ2-1, with TRBD2 matching over 13 bases. V trimming: 5 bases; J trimming: 8 bases; junction bases outside the gene matches: 4. CDR3 length: 14 residues. The germline CDR1 and CDR2 sequences are SGHNT and YYREEE (reference sequence). CDR3 residues: CASRLAGGPYEQFF. The CDR3 DNA reads TGTGCCAGCAGACTAGCGGGAGGGCCTTATGAGCAGTTCTTC.

This rearrangement joins TRBV6-5 to TRBJ1-1, with D unclear. The CDR3 loop spans 14 amino acids. Trimming removed 1 base at V and 1 base at J, with 7 bases between. CDR1 and CDR2 (germline): MNHEY, SVGAGI. The CDR3 loop reads CASSYLGRNTEAFF. CDR3 sequence (DNA): TGTGCCAGCAGTTACTTGGGCAGGAACACTGAAGCTTTCTTT.

The rearrangement joins TRBV4-2 to TRBJ2-1, with TRBD2 identical over 7 bases. The V and J ends lost 1 base and 1 base, in that order; junction bases with no gene match: 1. Germline lookup yields CDR1 LGHNA and CDR2 YNFKEQ. CDR3 length: 15 residues. In DNA form, the CDR3 reads TGTGCCAGCAGCCAAGTTAGCGGGTCCTACAATGAGCAGTTCTTC. Its protein is CASSQVSGSYNEQFF.

In this sample, this clone turned up once. This chain joins TRBV11-3 and TRBJ2-1, with 12 bases fitting TRBD2. Trimming cost V 5 bases and J 5 bases; bases outside gene matches: 7. CDR1 is SGHNT, CDR2 YENEEA, per germline. CDR3 length: 16 residues. The CDR3 is CASSIGTSGSDNEQFF. CDR3 sequence (DNA): TGTGCCAGCAGCATTGGGACTAGCGGGTCTGACAATGAGCAGTTCTTC.

As regards this clone: Different DNA sequences within this sample yield the same CDR3. V and J are TRBV7-3 and TRBJ2-7; TRBD1 matches at 8 bases. This CDR3 contains 14 residues. J was trimmed by 3 bases and V by 2 bases; bases with no gene match: 3. CDR1 and CDR2 (germline): SGHTA, FQGTGA. This CDR3 is CASSLAGGSYEQYF. The CDR3, as DNA: TGTGCCAGCAGCTTAGCAGGGGGCAGCTACGAGCAGTACTTC.

V gene TRBV13 combines with J gene TRBJ2-1, with TRBD2 matching 7 bases. CDR3 length: 15 residues. J lost 0 bases, V lost 5 bases, and 4 bases had no gene match. Germline lookup yields CDR1 PRHDT and CDR2 FYEKMQ (reference sequence). This CDR3 is CASSILATSYNEQFF. The CDR3 DNA is TGTGCCAGCAGCATACTAGCGACCTCCTACAATGAGCAGTTCTTC.

V usage is TRBV27 and J usage is TRBJ2-7; 11 nucleotides match TRBD2. The CDR3 sequence is 16 residues long. From germline, CDR1 is MNHEY and CDR2 SMNVEV (reference sequence). J was trimmed by 0 bases and V by 5 bases; bases with no gene match: 6. This chain's CDR3 is CASSHGLAGSSYEQYF. For the CDR3, the DNA is TGTGCCAGCAGTCATGGACTAGCGGGTAGCTCCTACGAGCAGTACTTC.

This clone has only one observation. This sequence joins TRBV9 and TRBJ2-1; TRBD1 might be the D (6 bases). V shed 1 base and J shed 3 bases, with 20 bases lying between them. The CDR3 is 18 amino acids. Germline V gene lookup returns CDR1 SGDLS and CDR2 YYNGEE. In DNA, the CDR3 is TGTGCCAGCAGCGTAAAAACTACAGGGAGCGTGATCTACAATGAGCAGTTCTTC. Translated, it gives CASSVKTTGSVIYNEQFF.

The chain has TRBV30 and TRBJ2-1; 8 bases agree with TRBD2. This CDR3 spans 14 amino acids. V gave up 4 bases and J gave up 4 bases; unmatched junction bases: 6. Germline CDR1 GTSNPN, CDR2 SVGIG (reference sequence). In nucleotides, the CDR3 is TGTGCCTGGATGAGCGGGAGTCGATACAATGAGCAGTTCTTC. Protein: CAWMSGSRYNEQFF.

The chain couples TRBV27 to TRBJ2-3; D uncertain. CDR1 and CDR2 from the germline V gene are MNHEY and SMNVEV (reference sequence). V was pared by 6 bases and J by 5 bases, with 9 bases between. The CDR3 runs 12 residues. CDR3 nucleotides: TGTGCCAGCAGCCTAACGCGAGATACGCAGTATTTT. As protein: CASSLTRDTQYF.

This chain joins TRBV4-1 and TRBJ2-6, with D maybe TRBD1 (5 bases). The germline CDR1 and CDR2 sequences are MGHRA and YSYEKL. V was pared by 5 bases and J by 4 bases, with 21 bases between. The CDR3 has 18 amino acids. The CDR3: CASSKGLYTGWGANVLTF. The CDR3 coding sequence is TGCGCCAGCAGCAAAGGATTATACACAGGCTGGGGGGCCAACGTCCTGACTTTC.

The genes are TRBV29-1 and TRBJ1-3; D not certain. The CDR3 has 14 residues. Germline V gene data show CDR1 as SQVTM and CDR2 as ANQGSEA. Between the trimmed V and J ends, which lost 7 bases and 0 bases, there was a span of 13 bases. CDR3 sequence reads: CSATRGYSGNTIYF. For the CDR3, the DNA is TGCAGCGCTACCCGAGGGTACTCTGGAAACACCATATATTTT.

The V gene is TRBV9, the J gene TRBJ1-2; D not resolved. There are 13 residues in the CDR3. Between the trimmed V and J ends, which lost 3 bases and 6 bases, there was a span of 12 bases. Germline CDR1 and CDR2: SGDLS and YYNGEE. CDR3 amino acids: CASSAFGVNGYTF. As DNA, the CDR3 is TGTGCCAGCAGCGCTTTCGGGGTTAATGGCTACACCTTC.

This chain joins TRBV19 and TRBJ2-7, with D possibly TRBD2 on 6 matching bases. The CDR3 runs 15 residues. Trimming removed 4 bases from V and 2 bases from J, with 15 bases in between. Germline lookup yields CDR1 LNHDA and CDR2 SQIVND (reference sequence). Written as DNA, the CDR3 is TGTGCCAGTAGTACCGTGGCGGGGCTAACCTACGAGCAGTACTTC. Its translation: CASSTVAGLTYEQYF.

This clone was picked up one time. V usage is TRBV19 and J usage is TRBJ2-1; a possible D gene is TRBD2 (7 bases). Looked up from germline, CDR1 is LNHDA and CDR2 is SQIVND (reference sequence). The CDR3 is 15 residues long. V dropped 0 bases and J dropped 6 bases, with 12 bases sitting between them. CDR3 protein: CASSIDGRGLNEQFF. The CDR3, as DNA: TGTGCCAGTAGTATAGACGGGCGGGGGCTCAATGAGCAGTTCTTC.

The chain uses TRBV2 and TRBJ2-5, with D perhaps matching TRBD2 (6 bases). The CDR3 spans 14 residues. V was trimmed by 0 bases and J by 3 bases, leaving 8 bases between them. The germline V gene encodes CDR1 SNHLY and CDR2 FYNNEI. Here the CDR3 reads CASSEATRKETQYF. The CDR3 nucleotides are TGTGCCAGCAGTGAAGCGACTAGGAAAGAGACCCAGTACTTC. The full variable domain, in which reference TRBV2 and TRBJ2-5 provide the parts outside the CDR3, is EPEVTQTPSHQVTQMGQEVILRCVPISNHLYFYWYRQILGQKVEFLVSFYNNEISEKSEIFDDQFSVERPDGSNFTLKIRSTKLEDSAMYFCASSEATRKETQYFGPGTRLLVL.

The chain links TRBV28 to TRBJ2-7, with 14 bases fitting TRBD2. V shed 1 base and J 4 bases; nucleotides not matched to a gene: 9. Germline CDR1 reads MDHEN; CDR2 reads SYDVKM. The CDR3 is 18 residues long. CDR3 DNA: TGTGCCAGCAGTTTATTGTCCCGACTAGCGGGAGGGCCTTACGAGCAGTACTTC. Protein product: CASSLLSRLAGGPYEQYF.

The chain links TRBV11-2 to TRBJ2-7, with TRBD1 identical over 7 bases. Germline V CDR1 and CDR2: SGHAT, FQNNGV. Unmatched junction bases numbered 10, after V lost 5 bases and J lost 3 bases. The CDR3 contains 15 residues. DNA of the CDR3: TGTGCCAGCAGCAAAACCCGGACAGGTGGCTACGAGCAGTACTTC. This encodes CASSKTRTGGYEQYF. Full variable domain (remainder filled in from reference TRBV11-2 and TRBJ2-7): EAGVAQSPRYKIIEKRQSVAFWCNPISGHATLYWYQQILGQGPKLLIQFQNNGVVDDSQLPKDRFSAERLKGVDSTLKIQPAKLEDSAVYLCASSKTRTGGYEQYFGPGTRLTVT.